This T cell receptor (beta chain) was identified during a study of T cell repertoires in ileal Crohn's disease. For the study at large: Median disease duration was nearly eight years; 35% smoked at surgery. About half received postoperative treatment, under 14 with thiopurines and 15 to 20 anti-TNF. Regarding the study as a whole: Sorted CD8 T cells held more high-frequency clones than CD4.

There are a few counts of this clone. Its antigen is as yet unknown. Per sample, roughly 0.5 micrograms of biopsy DNA were TCRB immunosequenced. Produced via immunoSEQ multiplex PCR; TCRdb's table is partial and in-frame only. The sample includes several thousand clones, 74% of them seen just once. The clonotype originates from an adult with Crohn's disease. Sequenced input: ileal tissue.

The CDR3 sequence is CACSGTGVEKLFF. The CDR3 nucleotides are TGTGCTTGTTCCGGGACAGGGGTTGAAAAACTGTTTTTT. The gene calls are TRBV30 and TRBJ1-4; 10 nucleotides agree with TRBD1. The germline CDR1 and CDR2 sequences are GTSNPN and SVGIG (reference sequence). The CDR3 extends over 13 amino acids.